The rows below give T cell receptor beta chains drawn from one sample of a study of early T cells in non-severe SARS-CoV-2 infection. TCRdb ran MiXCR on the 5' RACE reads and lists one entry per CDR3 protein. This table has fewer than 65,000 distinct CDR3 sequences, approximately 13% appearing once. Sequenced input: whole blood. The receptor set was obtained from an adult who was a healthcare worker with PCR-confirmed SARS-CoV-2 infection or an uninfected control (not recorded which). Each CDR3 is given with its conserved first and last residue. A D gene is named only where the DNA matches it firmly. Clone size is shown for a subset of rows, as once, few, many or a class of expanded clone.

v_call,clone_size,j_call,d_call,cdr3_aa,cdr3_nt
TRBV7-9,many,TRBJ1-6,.,CASSLWTELSPRGSPLHF,TGTGCCAGCAGCCTGTGGACAGAGCTCTCCCCCCGAGGTTCACCCCTCCACTTT
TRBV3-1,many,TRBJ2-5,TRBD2,CASSQLAGGLGETQYF,TGTGCCAGCAGCCAACTAGCGGGGGGGCTCGGAGAGACCCAGTACTTC
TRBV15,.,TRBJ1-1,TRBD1,CATSRDLQGSGGAFF,TGTGCCACCAGCAGAGATTTGCAGGGGTCAGGGGGAGCTTTCTTT
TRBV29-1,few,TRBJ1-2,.,CSALAGLVGYTF,TGCAGCGCTCTCGCAGGGTTGGTTGGCTACACCTTC
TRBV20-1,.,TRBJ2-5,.,CSASLETQYF,TGCAGTGCTAGTCTGGAGACCCAGTACTTC
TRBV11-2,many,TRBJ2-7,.,CASSLTPSRVESF,TGTGCCAGCAGCTTAACCCCTTCCCGGGTAGAGAGTTTC
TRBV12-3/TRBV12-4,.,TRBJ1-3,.,CASSFWAVSGNTIYF,TGTGCCAGCAGTTTTTGGGCAGTCTCTGGAAACACCATATATTTT
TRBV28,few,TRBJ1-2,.,CASSLPGRGGYTF,TGTGCCAGCAGTCTTCCGGGGAGGGGTGGCTACACCTTC
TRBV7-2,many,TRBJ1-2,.,CASSLAGNRGYTF,TGTGCCAGCAGCTTAGCGGGGAATAGAGGCTACACCTTC
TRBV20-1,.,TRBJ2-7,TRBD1,CSAGTGTSGVQYF,TGCAGTGCCGGGACAGGAACCTCCGGGGTGCAGTACTTC
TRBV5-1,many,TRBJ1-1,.,CASSSEQGRTEAFF,TGCGCCAGCAGCTCCGAACAGGGTCGAACTGAAGCTTTCTTT
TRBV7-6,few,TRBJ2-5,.,CASSLGPRETQYF,TGTGCCAGCAGCTTAGGTCCCCGGGAGACCCAGTACTTC
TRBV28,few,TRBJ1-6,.,CASSLVGLNSPLHF,TGTGCCAGCAGTTTGGTAGGGCTTAATTCACCCCTCCACTTT
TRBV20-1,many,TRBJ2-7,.,CSATTPGGAYEQYF,TGCAGTGCTACGACCCCAGGTGGAGCCTACGAGCAGTACTTC
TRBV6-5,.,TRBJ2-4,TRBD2,CASSYAGGGKNIQYF,TGTGCCAGCAGTTACGCGGGGGGAGGCAAAAACATTCAGTACTTC
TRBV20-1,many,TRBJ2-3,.,CSAIYSTDTQYF,TGCAGTGCCATCTACTCCACAGATACGCAGTATTTT
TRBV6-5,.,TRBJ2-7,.,CASSFHSSYEQYF,TGTGCCAGCAGTTTCCACAGCTCCTACGAGCAGTACTTC
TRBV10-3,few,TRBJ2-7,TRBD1,CAISGTGDFYEQYF,TGTGCCATCAGTGGTACAGGGGATTTCTACGAGCAGTACTTC
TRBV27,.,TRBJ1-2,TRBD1,CASSWSGQGVMGFYGYTF,TGTGCCAGCAGTTGGTCGGGACAGGGGGTGATGGGGTTCTATGGCTACACCTTC
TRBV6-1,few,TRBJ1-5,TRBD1,CASSPGTGGGQPQHF,TGTGCCAGCAGTCCTGGGACAGGTGGAGGGCAGCCCCAGCATTTT
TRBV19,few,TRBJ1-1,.,CASSPYENTEAFF,TGTGCCAGTAGTCCCTACGAGAACACTGAAGCTTTCTTT
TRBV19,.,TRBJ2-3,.,CASRGTQDTQYF,TGTGCCAGTAGGGGAACGCAAGATACGCAGTATTTT
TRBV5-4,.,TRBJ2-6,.,CASSHRRLSGANVLTF,TGTGCCAGCAGCCATCGACGGCTCTCTGGGGCCAACGTCCTGACTTTC
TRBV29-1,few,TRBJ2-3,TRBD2,CSASTGGDTQYF,TGCAGCGCCAGTACGGGGGGAGATACGCAGTATTTT
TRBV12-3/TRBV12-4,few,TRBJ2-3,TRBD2,CASRSGVVADTQYF,TGTGCGAGTCGTAGCGGGGTGGTCGCAGATACGCAGTATTTT
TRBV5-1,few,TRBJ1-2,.,CASSLWQGILGYTF,TGCGCCAGCAGCTTGTGGCAGGGGATCCTCGGCTACACCTTC
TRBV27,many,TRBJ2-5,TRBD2,CASSFARTSKQETQYF,TGTGCCAGCAGTTTTGCTAGGACTAGCAAACAAGAGACCCAGTACTTC
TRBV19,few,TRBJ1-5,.,CASSIGGLNSNQPQHF,TGTGCCAGTAGTATCGGGGGCCTGAATAGCAATCAGCCCCAGCATTTT
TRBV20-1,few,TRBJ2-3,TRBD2,CSAEPTSGGADTQYF,TGCAGTGCCGAACCGACTAGCGGGGGCGCAGATACGCAGTATTTT
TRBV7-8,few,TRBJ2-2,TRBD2,CASSLLVAGGTGELFF,TGTGCCAGCAGCTTATTGGTAGCGGGGGGCACCGGGGAGCTGTTTTTT
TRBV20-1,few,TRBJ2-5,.,CSARRYLQETQYF,TGCAGTGCTAGGCGGTACCTCCAAGAGACCCAGTACTTC
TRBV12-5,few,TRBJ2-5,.,CASVGAGAETQYF,TGTGCTAGTGTGGGGGCAGGGGCAGAGACCCAGTACTTC
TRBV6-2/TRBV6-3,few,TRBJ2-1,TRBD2,CASSSFTSGGLNEQFF,TGTGCCAGCAGTTCGTTCACTAGCGGGGGGCTTAATGAGCAGTTCTTC